This T cell receptor beta chain came from a study of blood T cell repertoires in COVID-19. Overall study context: Material from acute and convalescent COVID-19 was sourced from the United States, Italy and Spain.

This CDR3 spans 13 amino acids. Trimming stripped 6 bases from V and 3 bases from J, with 11 bases between. This clone occurred once. The table came from immunoSEQ multiplex PCR; TCRdb's copy has only in-frame clones and leaves some out. The sample yields 300,000 to 400,000 clones, roughly 87% seen once. This receptor was obtained from a man aged 25-45 years with COVID-19, enrolled during active disease. Material for sequencing was peripheral blood. The genes are TRBV12-3 or TRBV12-4 and TRBJ2-5; TRBD1 is a possible D gene (6 bases). CDR3 region: CASRENREETQYF. CDR3 DNA sequence: TGTGCCAGCAGGGAAAACAGGGAAGAGACCCAGTACTTC.